These T cell receptor beta chains were read from a single sample in a study of blood T cell repertoires in COVID-19. Method: immunoSEQ multiplex PCR; TCRdb's copy keeps in-frame clones and lacks some. The table records around 390,000 clones, around nine tenths of them present only once. Sequencing was carried out using PBMCs or T cells enriched from blood (not recorded which). These receptors were taken from a woman aged 50 to 60 who had recovered from COVID-19. The conserved cysteine and the conserved F or W are not part of the CDR3 here. Not every row has a clone size; where given, it reads once, few, many or a size class.

>.|TRBV7-9|TRBJ2-1
ASSPSTGADEQF
>.|TRBV18|TRBJ2-1
ASSPGVSGDRGNEQF
>once|TRBV7-9|TRBJ2-7
ASSLALGGQNEQY
>.|TRBV9|TRBJ2-2
ASSHDRGGTGELF
>.|TRBV14|TRBJ1-2
ASSQAPGGPYGYT
>many|TRBV7-9|TRBJ1-3
ASSQGTLGNTIY
>few|TRBV5-1|TRBJ2-2
ASTGQARTGELF
>.|TRBV18|TRBJ2-7
ASSPPGQGYEQY
>few|TRBV28|TRBJ2-7
ASSSPTGEQY
>.|TRBV6-5|TRBJ1-3
ASSYYQGAVDTIY
>.|TRBV9|TRBJ1-5
ASSVGQGTNQPQH
>.|TRBV19|TRBJ1-4
ASSTSGTTYNEKLF
>.|TRBV5-1|TRBJ2-3
ASSLASDTSTDTQY
>.|TRBV12-5|TRBJ1-1
ASGLRLNTEAF
>.|TRBV12-5|TRBJ1-5
ASGLGDSSNQPQH
>.|TRBV9|TRBJ1-2
ASSESGRGTGYGYT
>.|TRBV7-2|TRBJ2-1
ASSLRTSGGAGEQF
>.|TRBV11-1|TRBJ1-4
ASSPRATNEKLF
>.|TRBV7-9|TRBJ2-5
ASSSTTAGGGETQY
>.|TRBV20-1|TRBJ1-2
SARTGYGYT
>.|TRBV12-3/TRBV12-4|TRBJ1-2
ASSLASGYGYT
>.|TRBV18|TRBJ2-1
ASSPYRGNEQF
>.|TRBV7-9|TRBJ2-3
ASSLDWDREADTQY
>.|TRBV13|TRBJ2-3
ASSSYLAGLGEFTDTQY
>.|TRBV5-6|TRBJ1-2
ASSLRQPYAGKGYT
>.|TRBV5-4|TRBJ1-1
ASSYQGARTEAF
>.|TRBV5-1|TRBJ1-3
ASSLERVGLGFSGNTIY
>.|TRBV12-3/TRBV12-4|TRBJ2-7
ASSLQVYEQY
>.|TRBV7-2|TRBJ2-5
ASSSDSIGSPETQY
>.|TRBV10-3|TRBJ2-2
AISAQGATNTGELF
>.|TRBV7-9|TRBJ1-5
ASSLAGGQGNQPQH
>.|TRBV18|TRBJ1-5
ASSPSLTDQPQH
>.|TRBV14|TRBJ2-5
ASSQADGGASQY
>.|TRBV4-2|TRBJ1-3
ASSQDPGQGSGNTIY
>.|TRBV27|TRBJ2-2
ASTWQTNTGELF
>once|TRBV15|TRBJ2-7
ATSRDRDSKPYEQY
>.|TRBV3-1/TRBV3-2|TRBJ1-5
ASSQGLPGYQPQH
>.|TRBV4-1|TRBJ1-1
ASSQDLGGLNTEAF
>.|TRBV3-1/TRBV3-2|TRBJ1-6
ASSPRHRQGGLSPLH
>.|TRBV5-1|TRBJ1-3
ASSLVGGNTIY
>few|TRBV6-4|TRBJ1-4
ASSDSGGFNEKLF
>.|TRBV19|TRBJ1-1
ASTYIGGDGNTEAF
>.|TRBV28|TRBJ2-6
ASSFLSGANVLT
>.|TRBV6-5|TRBJ2-7
ASTRGQGYEQY
>.|TRBV7-3|TRBJ2-6
ASSQTAGASGANVLT
>.|TRBV7-8|TRBJ1-2
ASSPRGWPSIYGYT
>.|TRBV7-2|TRBJ1-1
ASSLTQGLLAF
>.|TRBV19|TRBJ1-6
ASSSFFSSGPVPLH
>.|TRBV30|TRBJ1-3
ASGGGGTGNTIY
>once|TRBV30|TRBJ1-5
AWSLIDRDNQPQH
>.|TRBV2|TRBJ1-2
ASSYSNNYGYT
>few|TRBV7-6|TRBJ2-5
ASSLVSSRPETQY
>.|TRBV9|TRBJ2-3
ASSSGTSGGARDTQY
>.|TRBV18|TRBJ1-1
ASSYGEEGEAF
>.|TRBV5-1|TRBJ2-3
ASSFEVLRVEQY